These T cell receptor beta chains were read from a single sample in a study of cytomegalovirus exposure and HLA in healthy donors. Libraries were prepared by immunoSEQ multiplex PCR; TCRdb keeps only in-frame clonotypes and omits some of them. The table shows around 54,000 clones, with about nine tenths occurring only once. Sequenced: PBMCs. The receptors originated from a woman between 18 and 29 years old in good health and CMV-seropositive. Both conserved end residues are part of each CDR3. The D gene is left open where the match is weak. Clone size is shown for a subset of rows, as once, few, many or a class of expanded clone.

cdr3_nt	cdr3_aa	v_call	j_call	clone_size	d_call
TGTGCCATCAGTGAGTCAGCTCCGACAGGCGTCTCTGGAAACACCATATATTTT	CAISESAPTGVSGNTIYF	TRBV10-3	TRBJ1-3	NA	NA
TGTGCTAGTGGCCGACAAGGCTATGGCTACACCTTC	CASGRQGYGYTF	TRBV12-5	TRBJ1-2	NA	NA
TGTGCCAGCAGTGAAGGTAGCGGGGGGGCCGATACGCAGTATTTT	CASSEGSGGADTQYF	TRBV6-4	TRBJ2-3	few	TRBD2
TGTGCCAGCAGCTTGGGGACTCTCCCTGAAGCTTTCTTT	CASSLGTLPEAFF	TRBV5-4	TRBJ1-1	few	NA
TGTGCCAGTAGATTAGCGGGGACTTTCCGCAATGAGCAGTTCTTC	CASRLAGTFRNEQFF	TRBV19	TRBJ2-1	NA	TRBD2
TGCGCCAGCAGCCAAGAACTAGCGGGGGGGGCCTACGAGCAGTACTTC	CASSQELAGGAYEQYF	TRBV4-3	TRBJ2-7	NA	TRBD2
TGTGCCAGCAGCCCCGGCGGACAGGTTAATGAAAAACTGTTTTTT	CASSPGGQVNEKLFF	TRBV28	TRBJ1-4	NA	TRBD1
TGTGCCAGCAGGGACCGCCCCACGGGGAATGAAAAACTGTTTTTT	CASRDRPTGNEKLFF	TRBV2	TRBJ1-4	NA	NA
TGTGCCAGCAGCCAAGATATCGAGACAACTAATGAAAAACTGTTTTTT	CASSQDIETTNEKLFF	TRBV14	TRBJ1-4	NA	NA
TGTGCCAGCAGTCCAGGCCCTATCGAAAAGCAGTACTTC	CASSPGPIEKQYF	TRBV6-1	TRBJ2-7	NA	NA
TGTGCCAGCAGCATGACAGGGGGCAATCAGCCCCAGCATTTT	CASSMTGGNQPQHF	TRBV28	TRBJ1-5	NA	TRBD1
TGTGCCAGCAGCTTAGTCCTAGCGGGGACATACTACGAGCAGTACTTC	CASSLVLAGTYYEQYF	TRBV11-2	TRBJ2-7	once	TRBD2
TGTGCCAGCAGTGAGTACAGGGACTACGAGCAGTACTTC	CASSEYRDYEQYF	TRBV6-1	TRBJ2-7	NA	NA
TGTGCCACCAGCAGAGGTGGGTCACGGGGCAATCAGCCCCAGCATTTT	CATSRGGSRGNQPQHF	TRBV15	TRBJ1-5	NA	NA
TGTGCCAGCAGCTTAGGGCCGGGGGGCCATAATGAAAAACTGTTTTTT	CASSLGPGGHNEKLFF	TRBV7-6	TRBJ1-4	NA	NA
TGCGCCAGCAGCCAAGATAGAGTTTCCGGGGAGCTGTTTTTT	CASSQDRVSGELFF	TRBV4-3	TRBJ2-2	once	NA
TGTGCCAGCACCCCACCCCGGGGGGAAAACTATGGCTACACCTTC	CASTPPRGENYGYTF	TRBV28	TRBJ1-2	NA	NA
TGTGCCAGCAGCAGATACCCTAGCGGGGGCACAGATACGCAGTATTTT	CASSRYPSGGTDTQYF	TRBV7-9	TRBJ2-3	NA	TRBD2
TGTGCCAGCAGTGAACGGTGGAGGGATGGCAATCAGCCCCAGCATTTT	CASSERWRDGNQPQHF	TRBV6-1	TRBJ1-5	NA	NA
TGTGCTAGTGGTTTTAGTGTGCGGGGGGCCTTGAATGAGCAGTTCTTC	CASGFSVRGALNEQFF	TRBV12-5	TRBJ2-1	once	TRBD2
TGTGCCAGCAGTGACGGCGGGGCCGGGGAGCTGTTTTTT	CASSDGGAGELFF	TRBV6-4	TRBJ2-2	NA	NA
TGCGCCAGCAGCCGGGTGGAGGTTCAAGAGACCCAGTACTTC	CASSRVEVQETQYF	TRBV4-1	TRBJ2-5	NA	NA